This is a list of T cell receptor beta chains from one sample in a study of early stage breast cancer tumors. Clones were read by immunoSEQ multiplex PCR, and TCRdb kept only the in-frame ones, dropping some. The data contain about 21,000 clones, about 78% of them seen just once; the ten biggest clones take up 28%. The sequenced sample was blood. Receptors originate from a person between 55 and 69 years old with breast cancer. Both conserved end residues are part of each CDR3. A D gene is named only where the DNA matches it firmly. Size tells how often a clone was seen (once, few, many) or the class of an expanded clone, and some rows leave it out.

CDR3nt: TGTGCCAGCAGCTCTAGCGGGGGGATCACAGATACGCAGTATTTT
CDR3aa: CASSSSGGITDTQYF
abundance: .
j_gene: TRBJ2-3
d_gene: TRBD2
v_gene: TRBV9

CDR3nt: TGTGCCAGCCTGAGAGGGAATCAGCCCCAGCATTTT
CDR3aa: CASLRGNQPQHF
abundance: few
j_gene: TRBJ1-5
d_gene: .
v_gene: TRBV6-5

CDR3nt: TGTGCCAGCAGTGAATGGGCAGGGCGATACCCCCAGCATTTT
CDR3aa: CASSEWAGRYPQHF
abundance: .
j_gene: TRBJ1-5
d_gene: .
v_gene: TRBV6-1

CDR3nt: TGTGCCACCAGCAGAGGACACCTTAGCGGGGGGATCGACAAAAACATTCAGTACTTC
CDR3aa: CATSRGHLSGGIDKNIQYF
abundance: .
j_gene: TRBJ2-4
d_gene: TRBD2
v_gene: TRBV15

CDR3nt: TGTGCCAGCAGCGTCGGAGGGGCCGACTATGGCTACACCTTC
CDR3aa: CASSVGGADYGYTF
abundance: .
j_gene: TRBJ1-2
d_gene: .
v_gene: TRBV9

CDR3nt: TGTGCCAGCAGTGAGTCGGGGGTGAACACTGAAGCTTTCTTT
CDR3aa: CASSESGVNTEAFF
abundance: .
j_gene: TRBJ1-1
d_gene: .
v_gene: TRBV2

CDR3nt: TGTGCCAGCAGGGGGGGACTAGCGGGGGGATCGGCCCAGTACTTC
CDR3aa: CASRGGLAGGSAQYF
abundance: .
j_gene: TRBJ2-5
d_gene: TRBD2
v_gene: TRBV27

CDR3nt: TGTGCCAGCCGATTTATGAACACTGAAGCTTTCTTT
CDR3aa: CASRFMNTEAFF
abundance: .
j_gene: TRBJ1-1
d_gene: .
v_gene: TRBV27

CDR3nt: TGTGCCAGCAGCCAAGACAGGGGTTCCAATCAGCCCCAGCATTTT
CDR3aa: CASSQDRGSNQPQHF
abundance: once
j_gene: TRBJ1-5
d_gene: .
v_gene: TRBV4-2

CDR3nt: TGTGCCAGCAGTGATCAACTAGCGGGAGTCGAGACCCAGTACTTC
CDR3aa: CASSDQLAGVETQYF
abundance: .
j_gene: TRBJ2-5
d_gene: TRBD2
v_gene: TRBV25-1

CDR3nt: TGCAGCGTTGGGTTGGGAACGAGTTACAATGAGCAGTTCTTC
CDR3aa: CSVGLGTSYNEQFF
abundance: .
j_gene: TRBJ2-1
d_gene: .
v_gene: TRBV29-1

CDR3nt: TGTGCCAGCAGAGAGGGGCCGAGCACAGATACGCAGTATTTT
CDR3aa: CASREGPSTDTQYF
abundance: once
j_gene: TRBJ2-3
d_gene: .
v_gene: TRBV2

CDR3nt: TGTGCCATCAGCCACCGACAGGAGAACACTGAAGCTTTCTTT
CDR3aa: CAISHRQENTEAFF
abundance: .
j_gene: TRBJ1-1
d_gene: .
v_gene: TRBV10-3

CDR3nt: TGTGCCAGCACGGTTGACAGATCGAACACCGGGGAGCTGTTTTTT
CDR3aa: CASTVDRSNTGELFF
abundance: .
j_gene: TRBJ2-2
d_gene: .
v_gene: TRBV2

CDR3nt: TGTGCCAGCAGCTTAGGATCTCCCCCTCTTTACAATGAGCAGTTCTTC
CDR3aa: CASSLGSPPLYNEQFF
abundance: few
j_gene: TRBJ2-1
d_gene: .
v_gene: TRBV7-4

CDR3nt: TGTGCCAGCTCACCCCGGGACAGGGACTACGAGCAGTACTTC
CDR3aa: CASSPRDRDYEQYF
abundance: .
j_gene: TRBJ2-7
d_gene: TRBD1
v_gene: TRBV18